This T cell receptor (beta chain) was documented in a study of blood T cells in healthy people across ages. The second PCR ran about 6 to 12 cycles with a sample-barcoded 5' primer and J-beta primers. TCRdb fed the 5' RACE reads into MiXCR, producing one record per CDR3 protein. Of some 1.6 million distinct CDR3 sequences in the sample, about 32% were seen once. This clonotype was seen a few times. CDR3 length equals 15 residues. V was pared by 0 bases and J by 4 bases, with 14 bases between. Per germline, CDR1 SGHKS and CDR2 YYEKEE (reference sequence). This TCR was sampled from a woman in her 30s in good health. The sequenced material came from blood. V usage is TRBV5-5 and J usage is TRBJ2-7; TRBD1 might be the D (6 bases). The CDR3 sequence: CASSLAGTFVYEQYF. CDR3 DNA sequence: TGTGCCAGCAGCTTGGCCGGGACATTTGTTTACGAGCAGTACTTC.